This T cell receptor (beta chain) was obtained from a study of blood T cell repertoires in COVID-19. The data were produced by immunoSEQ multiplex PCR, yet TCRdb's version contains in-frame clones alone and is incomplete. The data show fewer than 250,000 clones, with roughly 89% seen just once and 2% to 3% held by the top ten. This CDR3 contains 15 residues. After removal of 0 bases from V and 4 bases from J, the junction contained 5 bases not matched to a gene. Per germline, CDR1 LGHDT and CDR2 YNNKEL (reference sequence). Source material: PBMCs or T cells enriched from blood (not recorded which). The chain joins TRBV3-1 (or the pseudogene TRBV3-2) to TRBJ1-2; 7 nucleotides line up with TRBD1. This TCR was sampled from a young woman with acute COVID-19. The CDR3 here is CASSQDLGGAYGYTF. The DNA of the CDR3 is TGTGCCAGCAGCCAAGATTTAGGGGGCGCCTATGGCTACACCTTC.